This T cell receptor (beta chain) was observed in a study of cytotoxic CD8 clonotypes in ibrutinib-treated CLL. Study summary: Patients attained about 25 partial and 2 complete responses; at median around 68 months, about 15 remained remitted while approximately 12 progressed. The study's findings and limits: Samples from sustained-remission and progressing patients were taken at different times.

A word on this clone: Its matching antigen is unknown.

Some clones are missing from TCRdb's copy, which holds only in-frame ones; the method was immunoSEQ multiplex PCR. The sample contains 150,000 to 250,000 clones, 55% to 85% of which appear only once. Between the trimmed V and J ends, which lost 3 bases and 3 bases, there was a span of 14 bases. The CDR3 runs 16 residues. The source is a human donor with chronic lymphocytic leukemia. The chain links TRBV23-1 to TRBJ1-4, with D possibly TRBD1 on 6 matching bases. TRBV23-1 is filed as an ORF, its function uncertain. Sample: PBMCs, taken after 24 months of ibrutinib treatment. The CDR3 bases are TGCGCCAGCAGTCACACAGGGACAACTGCTAATGAAAAACTGTTTTTT. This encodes CASSHTGTTANEKLFF.